These 25 T cell receptor beta chains came from one sample sequenced in a study of blood T cell repertoires in COVID-19. Sequenced by immunoSEQ multiplex PCR; TCRdb stores in-frame clones only, minus some. In the table there are about 43,000 clones, 86% of which are singletons. Sequenced material: peripheral blood. These receptors all come from a human donor in a cohort sampled during active COVID-19.

This chain connects TRBV20-1 to TRBJ2-5; D unclear. Trimming removed 2 bases at V and 4 bases at J, with 5 bases between. From germline, CDR1 is DFQATT and CDR2 SNEGSKA (reference sequence). The CDR3 covers 11 residues. CDR3 bases: TGCAGTGCTAGAACTGCAGAGACCCAGTACTTC. Its translation is CSARTAETQYF.

The V gene is TRBV5-1, the J gene TRBJ1-2, with D perhaps TRBD1 (6 bases). This CDR3 comprises 14 residues. The germline V gene has CDR1 SGHRS and CDR2 YFSETQ. V was clipped by 0 bases and J by 4 bases, with 10 bases between them. The DNA for the CDR3 is TGCGCCAGCAGCTTGGAGGGGGGGTCCTATGGCTACACCTTC. This translates into CASSLEGGSYGYTF.

The V and J genes are TRBV6-5 and TRBJ1-2; no firm D call. CDR1 is MNHEY, CDR2 SVGAGI, per germline. Trimming pared 0 bases from V and 0 bases from J, leaving 8 bases between. This CDR3 is 15 amino acids long. The CDR3 region is CASSYSGGTNYGYTF. Here the CDR3 DNA reads TGTGCCAGCAGTTACTCGGGCGGGACTAACTATGGCTACACCTTC.

This sequence joins TRBV9 and TRBJ1-1; a weak D match, TRBD1 (5 bases). CDR3 size: 15 residues. Germline V gives CDR1 SGDLS, CDR2 YYNGEE. Trimming took off 0 bases at V and 1 base at J, with 10 bases between the two ends. The CDR3 region is CASSVEAGRNTEAFF. CDR3 bases: TGTGCCAGCAGCGTAGAAGCAGGGCGGAACACTGAAGCTTTCTTT.

The rearrangement uses TRBV11-2 and TRBJ2-6; TRBD1 agrees at 10 bases. Trimming at V came to 1 base and at J to 2 bases, leaving 5 bases not matched to a gene. This CDR3 region has 18 residues. CDR1 is SGHAT, CDR2 FQNNGV, per germline. CDR3 sequence: CASSLGTGGVAGANVLTF. The CDR3 DNA follows: TGTGCCAGCAGCTTAGGGACAGGGGGTGTGGCTGGGGCCAACGTCCTGACTTTC. Drawing the rest from reference TRBV11-2 and TRBJ2-6, the complete variable domain is EAGVAQSPRYKIIEKRQSVAFWCNPISGHATLYWYQQILGQGPKLLIQFQNNGVVDDSQLPKDRFSAERLKGVDSTLKIQPAKLEDSAVYLCASSLGTGGVAGANVLTFGAGSRLTVL.

This chain links TRBV3-1 (or the pseudogene TRBV3-2) with TRBJ1-6, with unresolved D. Trimming took 1 base from V and 15 from J, leaving 10 bases between them. The CDR3 runs to 12 residues. Germline V CDR1 and CDR2: LGHDT, YNNKEL (reference sequence). As DNA, the CDR3 is TGTGCCAGCAGCCAAGGGAGTAGTTTCCTCCACTTT. Translating it yields CASSQGSSFLHF.

This rearrangement joins TRBV18 to TRBJ2-3, with D possibly matching TRBD2 (5 bases). Per the germline V gene, CDR1 is KGHSH and CDR2 is LQKENI. The V and J ends lost 2 bases and 5 bases respectively, with 11 bases between them. The CDR3 contains 14 residues. For the CDR3, the DNA is TGTGCCAGCTCACCAGAGAGGGCGATAGATACGCAGTATTTT. It codes for CASSPERAIDTQYF.

This chain uses TRBV7-3 with TRBJ2-3; 10 nucleotides agree with TRBD1. Germline loops: CDR1 SGHTA, CDR2 FQGTGA. The CDR3 runs to 15 residues. V lost 2 bases to trimming and J lost 4 bases; unmatched junction nucleotides: 3. The CDR3 spells CASSLVGQGADTQYF. In DNA form, the CDR3 reads TGTGCCAGCAGCTTAGTCGGACAGGGGGCAGATACGCAGTATTTT.

This clone was observed a few times. This chain connects TRBV21-1 to TRBJ2-1; the table's D call TRBD2 went unverified against the DNA. TRBV21-1 is marked as a pseudogene. This CDR3 spans 18 amino acids. CDR3 DNA sequence: TGTGCCAGCAGCAAAGCCGAGAAAGCGGACCGACGCTACAATGAGCAGTTCTTC. Protein sequence: CASSKAEKADRRYNEQFF.

The rearrangement links TRBV5-1 to TRBJ1-4; the match to TRBD1 covers 10 bases. V was clipped by 0 bases and J by 7 bases; unmatched bases: 3. This CDR3 is 15 amino acids long. The germline CDR1 and CDR2 sequences are SGHRS and YFSETQ. DNA for the CDR3: TGCGCCAGCAGCTTGGATGGGACAGGGGTTGAAAAACTGTTTTTT. Protein sequence: CASSLDGTGVEKLFF.

The chain recombines TRBV10-3 with TRBJ1-2, with D maybe TRBD1 (5 bases). Germline CDR1 ENHRY, CDR2 SYGVKD. V was clipped by 0 bases and J by 8 bases, with 19 bases between them. This CDR3 comprises 16 residues. The CDR3 here is CAISESMGSGVRGYTF. The DNA for the CDR3 is TGTGCCATCAGTGAGTCGATGGGTTCGGGGGTGAGAGGCTACACCTTC.

The gene calls are TRBV27 and TRBJ1-2; possibly TRBD1 for D (6 bases). Trimming cost V 10 bases and J 4 bases, with 19 bases left between them. The CDR3 runs to 14 residues. Germline CDR1 reads MNHEY; CDR2 reads SMNVEV (reference sequence). The CDR3 region is CATSRDNNFYGYTF. The CDR3 nucleotides are TGTGCCACCAGCCGGGACAACAATTTCTATGGCTACACCTTC.

The gene calls are TRBV11-1 and TRBJ2-7, with D perhaps TRBD2 (5 bases). Germline CDR1 SGHAT, CDR2 FQDESV (reference sequence). Trimming removed 5 bases at V and 3 bases at J, with 8 bases between. This CDR3 has 12 residues. CDR3 DNA sequence: TGTGCCAGCAGCGCCCGGGACTACGAGCAGTACTTC. It codes for CASSARDYEQYF.

The chain links TRBV6-5 to TRBJ2-2; 10 bases are a match to TRBD1. The germline CDR1 and CDR2 sequences are MNHEY and SVGAGI. The CDR3 contains 14 residues. Trimming removed 7 bases from V and 6 bases from J; junction bases left unmatched: 5. CDR3 protein: CASMGQGLAGELFF. The CDR3 DNA is TGTGCCAGCATGGGACAGGGGTTGGCCGGGGAGCTGTTTTTT.

The chain links TRBV19 to TRBJ2-1, with 7 bases identical to TRBD2. The CDR3 length is 15 residues. V gave up 5 bases and J gave up 1 base; unmatched junction bases: 5. The germline V gene has CDR1 LNHDA and CDR2 SQIVND (reference sequence). CDR3 residues: CASSSRLASYNEQFF. CDR3 in DNA: TGTGCCAGTAGTTCCCGACTAGCATCCTACAATGAGCAGTTCTTC.

The chain carries TRBV7-9 and TRBJ1-4, with 8 bases identical to TRBD1. V dropped 4 bases and J dropped 8; count of bases not matched to a gene: 21. Germline lookup yields CDR1 SEHNR and CDR2 FQNEAQ (reference sequence). The CDR3 length is 19 residues. The CDR3 protein is CASSSPTGGESPMAEKLFF. DNA of the CDR3: TGTGCCAGCAGCTCCCCTACAGGGGGAGAATCCCCTATGGCAGAAAAACTGTTTTTT.

The V call is TRBV7-2, the J call TRBJ1-3; D is unresolved. With 1 base removed from V and 3 bases from J, the gap between germline ends came to 7 bases. The CDR3 length is 14 residues. Germline-derived CDR1 and CDR2 are SGHTA and FQGNSA. In DNA, the CDR3 is TGTGCCAGCAGCTTAGGAGTAGTTGGAAACACCATATATTTT. Protein sequence: CASSLGVVGNTIYF.

The chain joins TRBV7-8 to TRBJ1-1; the D is unclear. Trimming took off 3 bases at V and 13 bases at J, with 18 bases between the two ends. Germline V lookup: CDR1 SGHVS, CDR2 FQNEAQ. The CDR3 runs 13 residues. The CDR3: CASSFSKPYGGFF. The CDR3 region has the DNA TGTGCCAGCAGCTTCTCGAAACCTTACGGCGGTTTCTTT.

V usage is TRBV6-4 and J usage is TRBJ1-1; the D is unclear. V lost 3 bases and J 2 bases, leaving 7 bases between the germline ends. Germline CDR1 and CDR2: MRHNA and SNTAGT. The CDR3 sequence is 13 residues long. CDR3 DNA: TGTGCCAGCAGTGAAATCCCTAACACTGAAGCTTTCTTT. Amino acid sequence: CASSEIPNTEAFF.

The V and J genes are TRBV5-8 and TRBJ1-2; the match to TRBD1 covers 7 bases. CDR3 size: 14 residues. V shed 0 bases and J 5 bases; nucleotides not matched to a gene: 4. CDR1 and CDR2 (germline): SGHTS, YDEGEE. CDR3 DNA: TGTGCCAGCAGCTTGGGGGACAGCCTGTATGGCTACACCTTC. It translates to CASSLGDSLYGYTF.

The chain combines TRBV18 with TRBJ1-1; 9 nucleotides line up with TRBD1. The CDR3 spans 14 residues. Germline assignment: CDR1 KGHSH and CDR2 LQKENI. After removal of 3 bases from V and 4 bases from J, the junction contained 3 bases not matched to a gene. CDR3 residues: CASSPDRGGTEAFF. The CDR3 DNA reads TGTGCCAGCTCACCGGACAGGGGAGGCACTGAAGCTTTCTTT.

This clone was counted a few times. The genes are TRBV6-1 and TRBJ2-1; 11 nucleotides line up with TRBD1. V lost 1 base, J lost 9 bases, and 2 bases stayed unmatched. The germline V gene has CDR1 MNHNS and CDR2 SASEGT. The CDR3 covers 14 residues. The CDR3 nucleotides read TGTGCCAGCAGTGAAGGGACAGGGGGCTCTGAGCAGTTCTTC. It encodes CASSEGTGGSEQFF.

This chain uses TRBV27 with TRBJ1-6; 11 nucleotides match TRBD1. The CDR3 sequence is 14 residues long. Looked up from germline, CDR1 is MNHEY and CDR2 is SMNVEV (reference sequence). Trimming at V came to 8 bases and at J to 7 bases, leaving 4 bases not matched to a gene. CDR3 loop: CASGRTGGNSPLHF. CDR3 nucleotide sequence: TGTGCCAGCGGGAGGACAGGGGGCAATTCACCCCTCCACTTT.

The chain links TRBV7-6 to TRBJ1-1; no reliable D call. This CDR3 contains 14 residues. The V gene's germline CDR1 is SGHVS and CDR2 FNYEAQ. V was cut by 5 bases and J by 1 base, with 11 bases left in between. The CDR3 sequence is CASSPLAANTEAFF. The CDR3 bases are TGTGCCAGCAGCCCCCTGGCGGCGAACACTGAAGCTTTCTTT.

The chain employs TRBV5-6 and TRBJ2-1, with unresolved D. Deletions cut 4 bases from V and 6 bases from J, with 8 bases between. Germline CDR1 reads SGHDT; CDR2 reads YYEEEE. The CDR3 extends over 12 amino acids. CDR3 nucleotides: TGTGCCAGCAGCCAGACTCCCAATGAGCAGTTCTTC. The encoded protein is CASSQTPNEQFF.